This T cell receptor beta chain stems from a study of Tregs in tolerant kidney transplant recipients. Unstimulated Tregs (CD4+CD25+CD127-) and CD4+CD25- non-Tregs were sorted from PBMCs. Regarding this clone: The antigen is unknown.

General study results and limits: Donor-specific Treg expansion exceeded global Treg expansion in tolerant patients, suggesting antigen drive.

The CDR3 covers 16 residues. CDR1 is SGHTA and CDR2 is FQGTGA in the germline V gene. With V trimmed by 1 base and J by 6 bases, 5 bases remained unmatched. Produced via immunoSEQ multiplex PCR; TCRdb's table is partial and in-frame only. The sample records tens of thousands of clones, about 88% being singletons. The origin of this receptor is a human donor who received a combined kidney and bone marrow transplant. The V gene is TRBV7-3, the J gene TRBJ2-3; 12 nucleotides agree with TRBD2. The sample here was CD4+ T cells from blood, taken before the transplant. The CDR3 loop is CASSLMGTSGSDTQYF. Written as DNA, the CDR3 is TGTGCCAGCAGCTTAATGGGGACTAGCGGGTCCGATACGCAGTATTTT.